The present entry profiles one T cell receptor (beta chain) with its context. The data were obtained in a study of cytotoxic CD8 clonotypes in ibrutinib-treated CLL. Sequenced by immunoSEQ multiplex PCR; TCRdb stores in-frame clones only, minus some. The repertoire holds about 92,000 clones, with approximately 77% as singletons. The sequence was obtained from a human donor with chronic lymphocytic leukemia. Here the sequenced sample was PBMCs, taken after 24 months of ibrutinib treatment.

The CDR3 reads CASIVGGAGADTQYF. The CDR3 DNA is TGTGCCAGCATCGTCGGGGGCGCGGGTGCAGATACGCAGTATTTT. This chain links TRBV2 with TRBJ2-3; tentatively, D is TRBD1 or TRBD2 (6 bases each). The germline gives CDR1 SNHLY, CDR2 FYNNEI. Deletions cut 7 bases from V and 4 bases from J, with 18 bases between. There are 15 residues in the CDR3.